Here is one T cell receptor beta chain with its context. This sample was taken from a study of control samples from healthy donors and cancer patients. Profiling relied on immunoSEQ multiplex PCR, and the TCRdb table lists in-frame clones only, not all of them. There are some 120,000 clones in the sample; 87% occur only once, and over 7.5% lies in the top ten. Looked up from germline, CDR1 is KGHSH and CDR2 is LQKENI. Trimming shortened V by 3 bases and J by 0 bases, and 11 bases separated the two germline ends. CDR3 length: 15 amino acids. The TCR comes from a man in his forties in good health. Specimen: blood. The chain employs TRBV18 and TRBJ1-1; D call uncertain. In DNA form, the CDR3 reads TGTGCCAGCTCACCGGATGAGTACATGAACACTGAAGCTTTCTTT. Protein product: CASSPDEYMNTEAFF.